A single sample gave rise to the 23 T cell receptor beta chains below, sequenced in a study of T cell responses to AZD1222 COVID-19 vaccine. Here immunoSEQ multiplex PCR was the method, and the copy in TCRdb shows in-frame clones only, minus some. The profile shows 130,000 to 150,000 clones, 80% to 90% of them singletons. The source was peripheral blood, collected on day 0 of AZD1222 vaccination. Receptor source: an adult in good health.

CDR3 protein: CASSLVGADTEAFF. In DNA, the CDR3 is TGTGCCAGCAGCTTGGTCGGGGCGGACACTGAAGCTTTCTTT. The chain links TRBV5-4 to TRBJ1-1, with D maybe TRBD1 (5 bases). Trimming removed 0 bases from V and 3 bases from J, with 9 bases in between. The CDR3 has 14 residues. Germline-derived CDR1 and CDR2 are SGHNT and YYREEE (reference sequence).

The rearrangement uses TRBV4-2 and TRBJ1-1, with D possibly matching TRBD1 (6 bases). The germline V gene encodes CDR1 LGHNA and CDR2 YNFKEQ. V gave up 4 bases and J gave up 0 bases, with 15 bases separating them. The CDR3 has 16 amino acids. CDR3 DNA: TGTGCCAGCAGCCTCGTTGGGGGACAAATGAACACTGAAGCTTTCTTT. Protein product: CASSLVGGQMNTEAFF.

The chain has TRBV7-3 and TRBJ2-1, with a possible D match to TRBD1 (5 bases). This CDR3 is built from 14 residues. In germline, CDR1 is SGHTA, CDR2 FQGTGA. V was trimmed by 4 bases and J by 8 bases, leaving 15 bases between them. The CDR3 DNA reads TGTGCCAGCAGCTCCCTGGGGCCGCTCGATGAGCAGTTCTTC. Translated: CASSSLGPLDEQFF.

The chain carries TRBV19 and TRBJ2-6, with 8 bases matching TRBD1. This CDR3 region has 16 residues. J was trimmed by 2 bases and V by 3 bases; bases with no gene match: 3. Germline V gives CDR1 LNHDA, CDR2 SQIVND (reference sequence). The CDR3 DNA sequence: TGTGCCAGTAGTATTATGACAGGGGCTGGGGCCAACGTCCTGACTTTC. Its protein is CASSIMTGAGANVLTF.

The J gene is TRBJ1-1, the V gene TRBV7-9; 8 positions match TRBD1. V gave up 2 bases and J gave up 6 bases; unmatched junction bases: 11. Germline CDR1 SEHNR, CDR2 FQNEAQ (reference sequence). There are 16 residues in the CDR3. This chain's CDR3 is CASSLTRQGLGSEAFF. Written as DNA, the CDR3 is TGTGCCAGCAGCTTAACTCGACAGGGGTTGGGGTCTGAAGCTTTCTTT.

V is TRBV7-2 and J is TRBJ2-2; 9 nucleotides match TRBD2. The CDR3 has 16 amino acids. J lost 4 bases, V lost 6 bases, and 9 bases had no gene match. Germline V gene lookup returns CDR1 SGHTA and CDR2 FQGNSA. CDR3 protein: CASRPSGVGGTGELFF. Written as DNA, the CDR3 is TGTGCCAGCAGACCTAGCGGGGTTGGGGGCACCGGGGAGCTGTTTTTT.

This chain connects TRBV13 to TRBJ2-3; D tentatively fits TRBD1 or TRBD2 (5 bases each). In germline, CDR1 is PRHDT, CDR2 FYEKMQ (reference sequence). Trimming left V 7 bases short and J 4 bases short, with 18 bases between. This CDR3 is 15 amino acids long. The CDR3 DNA reads as TGTGCCAGCACCTTCCTCGGGGCCAGCCCAGATACGCAGTATTTT. It specifies CASTFLGASPDTQYF.

This rearrangement joins TRBV2 to TRBJ1-5; TRBD1 is a possible D gene (6 bases). This CDR3 has 18 residues. CDR1 SNHLY and CDR2 FYNNEI come from the germline V gene. V was pared by 1 base and J by 2 bases, with 18 bases between. CDR3 region: CASSEGILRSGGNQPQHF. CDR3 nucleotides: TGTGCCAGCAGTGAAGGGATACTCCGGTCAGGGGGCAATCAGCCCCAGCATTTT.

The genes are TRBV7-2 and TRBJ1-1; D gene uncertain. V was pared by 7 bases and J by 5 bases, with 8 bases between. CDR1 SGHTA and CDR2 FQGNSA come from the germline V gene. This CDR3 is built from 11 residues. CDR3 region: CASTRGTEAFF. Written as DNA, the CDR3 is TGTGCCAGCACGCGTGGTACTGAAGCTTTCTTT.

This clone showed up just a few times. The CDR3 spells CAWTRPSNEKLFF. Written as DNA, the CDR3 is TGTGCCTGGACAAGGCCGTCTAATGAAAAACTGTTTTTT. The chain employs TRBV30 and TRBJ1-4; no clear D gene. The V end lost 4 bases, the J end lost 3 bases, and 9 bases lay between the germline ends. This CDR3 is built from 13 residues. Germline V gives CDR1 GTSNPN, CDR2 SVGIG (reference sequence).

The chain is built from TRBV6-1 and TRBJ2-7, with a tentative D call TRBD1 (5 bases). This CDR3 region has 15 residues. CDR1 MNHNS and CDR2 SASEGT come from the germline V gene. Trimming pared 0 bases from V and 3 bases from J, leaving 12 bases between. In nucleotides, the CDR3 is TGTGCCAGCAGTGAAGCGCGTCAGGGTATCTACGAGCAGTACTTC. Amino acid sequence: CASSEARQGIYEQYF.

The chain uses TRBV13 and TRBJ1-2, with 9 bases aligning to TRBD1. CDR3 length: 19 residues. Germline-derived CDR1 and CDR2 are PRHDT and FYEKMQ (reference sequence). Losses at the gene ends were 3 bases for V and 3 bases for J; bases not matched to a gene: 17. CDR3 loop: CASSFRYRDRADTHYGYTF. DNA of the CDR3: TGTGCCAGCAGCTTTCGATACCGGGACAGGGCCGACACCCACTATGGCTACACCTTC.

V is TRBV7-8 and J is TRBJ2-7, with 10 bases fitting TRBD2. V lost 1 base and J lost 2; bases outside the gene matches: 5. The CDR3 is 16 amino acids. CDR1 is SGHVS, CDR2 FQNEAQ, per germline. This CDR3 is CASSLGTSGWTYEQYF. The CDR3 bases are TGTGCCAGCAGCTTAGGGACTAGCGGATGGACCTACGAGCAGTACTTC.

The chain employs TRBV5-1 and TRBJ2-6; 7 bases map to TRBD2. The CDR3 sequence is 15 residues long. Per the germline V gene, CDR1 is SGHRS and CDR2 is YFSETQ. After removal of 4 bases from V and 0 bases from J, the junction contained 1 base not matched to a gene. In DNA form, the CDR3 reads TGCGCCAGCAGCCGGGGGGACTCTGGGGCCAACGTCCTGACTTTC. Its protein is CASSRGDSGANVLTF. The full variable domain, with the rest looked up from reference TRBV5-1 and TRBJ2-6, is KAGVTQTPRYLIKTRGQQVTLSCSPISGHRSVSWYQQTPGQGLQFLFEYFSETQRNKGNFPGRFSGRQFSNSRSEMNVSTLELGDSALYLCASSRGDSGANVLTFGAGSRLTVL.

This rearrangement joins TRBV5-1 to TRBJ2-1, with D possibly being TRBD1 (5 bases). V was shortened by 4 bases and J by 4 bases, with 15 bases between the two germline ends. The CDR3 runs to 15 residues. Germline CDR1 and CDR2: SGHRS and YFSETQ. CDR3 amino acids: CASSPRDSPYNEQFF. Here the CDR3 DNA reads TGCGCCAGCAGCCCAAGAGACAGCCCTTACAATGAGCAGTTCTTC.

The chain uses TRBV5-1 and TRBJ2-3; either TRBD1 or TRBD2 may supply D (6 bases each). The CDR3 is 15 residues long. V dropped 5 bases and J dropped 4 bases, with 17 bases sitting between them. CDR1 is SGHRS, CDR2 YFSETQ, per germline. CDR3 sequence (DNA): TGCGCCAGCAGTCGTAGCTCGGGGGCCTCAGATACGCAGTATTTT. Its protein is CASSRSSGASDTQYF.

Comments on this clone: The junction departs from germline at one end; a sequencing error may be responsible. J is TRBJ1-5 and V is TRBV6-5; D unclear. This CDR3 comprises 15 residues. Germline V lookup: CDR1 MNHEY, CDR2 SVGAGI. CDR3 protein: CASSHSSYSNQPQHF. The CDR3 DNA sequence: TGTGCCAGCAGTCACTCAAGTTATAGCAATCAGCCCCAGCATTTT.

V and J are TRBV4-1 and TRBJ1-4, with D unclear. The V gene's germline CDR1 is MGHRA and CDR2 YSYEKL. V lost 0 bases, J lost 7 bases, and 3 bases lay in between. The CDR3 has 12 amino acids. In nucleotides, the CDR3 is TGCGCCAGCAGCCAAGATCGTGAAAAACTGTTTTTT. As protein: CASSQDREKLFF.

This chain links TRBV15 with TRBJ1-2, with 8 positions matching TRBD1. CDR1 is LNHNV and CDR2 is YYDKDF in the germline V gene (reference sequence). The trim removed 0 bases at V and 2 bases at J, leaving 2 bases unmatched. The CDR3 consists of 15 residues. The CDR3 is CATSRDRGPNYGYTF. The CDR3 DNA follows: TGTGCCACCAGCAGAGACAGGGGGCCCAACTATGGCTACACCTTC.

This chain links TRBV5-4 with TRBJ2-7, with 7 bases lining up with TRBD2. Per the germline V gene, CDR1 is SGHNT and CDR2 is YYREEE (reference sequence). Unmatched junction bases numbered 9, after V lost 7 bases and J lost 2 bases. The CDR3 spans 14 residues. CDR3 nucleotides: TGTGCCAGCGGCCCGGGGACTACTACCTACGAGCAGTACTTC. Translation: CASGPGTTTYEQYF. Full variable domain (missing parts from reference TRBV5-4 and TRBJ2-7): ETGVTQSPTHLIKTRGQQVTLRCSSQSGHNTVSWYQQALGQGPQFIFQYYREEENGRGNFPPRFSGLQFPNYSSELNVNALELDDSALYLCASGPGTTTYEQYFGPGTRLTVT.

CDR3 loop: CASSQVLAGGGKDEQFF. CDR3 DNA sequence: TGTGCCAGCAGCCAAGTATTAGCGGGGGGAGGGAAGGATGAGCAGTTCTTC. The chain has TRBV14 and TRBJ2-1, with 10 bases identical to TRBD2. There are 17 residues in the CDR3. CDR1 and CDR2 from the germline V gene are SGHDN and FVKESK. V dropped 1 base and J dropped 8; count of bases not matched to a gene: 11. Based on the CDR3 plus reference TRBV14 and TRBJ2-1, the full variable domain is EAGVTQFPSHSVIEKGQTVTLRCDPISGHDNLYWYRRVMGKEIKFLLHFVKESKQDESGMPNNRFLAERTGGTYSTLKVQPAELEDSGVYFCASSQVLAGGGKDEQFFGPGTRLTVL.

The chain is built from TRBV7-8 and TRBJ1-3; D call uncertain. Germline lookup yields CDR1 SGHVS and CDR2 FQNEAQ. V was trimmed by 7 bases and J by 0 bases, leaving 16 bases between them. The CDR3 spans 16 residues. The CDR3 DNA is TGTGCCAGCAACCGAGGCACTTTAAGCTCTGGAAACACCATATATTTT. Translating it yields CASNRGTLSSGNTIYF.

This clone was observed once. The V and J genes are TRBV7-9 and TRBJ1-1; no clear D. The V and J ends lost 1 base and 3 bases respectively, with 15 bases between them. Germline V gene sequence: CDR1 SEHNR, CDR2 FQNEAQ (reference sequence). The CDR3 has 16 residues. CDR3 region: CASSLGYLEGHTEAFF. Here the CDR3 DNA reads TGTGCCAGCAGCTTAGGGTATCTGGAGGGCCACACTGAAGCTTTCTTT.